Listed below are T cell receptor beta chains from one sample, sequenced in a study of blood T cell repertoires in COVID-19. Some clones are missing from TCRdb's copy, which holds only in-frame ones; the method was immunoSEQ multiplex PCR. The data hold about 170,000 clones, with approximately 87% observed a single time. The sequencing sample was made of peripheral blood. Receptor source: a man aged 18 to 30 with active or convalescent COVID-19. The CDR3 runs from the conserved cysteine through the conserved F or W. Each record gives: J gene, V gene, D gene, CDR3 protein. The D gene is left open where the match is weak.

>TRBJ1-2|TRBV10-3|TRBD1
CAISVGQGGYTF
>TRBJ2-1|TRBV14|TRBD2
CASSPHSGANYNEQFF
>TRBJ2-6|TRBV11-2|-
CASSFFSGANVLTF
>TRBJ1-5|TRBV6-1|-
CASSEAPGGNQPQHF
>TRBJ2-2|TRBV5-5|TRBD2
CASRRGLGNTGELFF
>TRBJ2-7|TRBV14|TRBD2
CASSQASGYSSYEQYF
>TRBJ1-5|TRBV11-2|TRBD1
CASSLGDRAGQPQHF
>TRBJ2-5|TRBV5-1|-
CASSLSGVQETQYF
>TRBJ2-1|TRBV28|TRBD1
CASSLTGYNEQFF
>TRBJ1-1|TRBV6-5|TRBD1
CASRHGQGAFPEAFF
>TRBJ2-1|TRBV24-1|-
CATSDFGLASVNEQFF
>TRBJ2-5|TRBV29-1|-
CSALGAGRETQYF
>TRBJ2-3|TRBV7-2|-
CASSVGGRGPDTQYF
>TRBJ2-2|TRBV25-1|TRBD1
CASTDRGPTGELFF
>TRBJ2-2|TRBV5-4|TRBD1
CASSPTGANTGELFF
>TRBJ1-1|TRBV6-5|-
CASSYSHRVNTEAFF
>TRBJ2-3|TRBV5-1|TRBD2
CASGREGRTDTQYF
>TRBJ2-7|TRBV19|TRBD2
CASGGASGYEQYF
>TRBJ1-5|TRBV27|-
CASRAQAYSNQPQHF
>TRBJ1-2|TRBV28|TRBD1
CASSPRDRGQEGYGYTF
>TRBJ2-3|TRBV7-9|TRBD2
CASTGTRTDTQYF
>TRBJ1-2|TRBV6-2/TRBV6-3|-
CASSSRTEKPTDGYTF
>TRBJ1-3|TRBV5-4|TRBD1
CASSQPGQGGNTIYF
>TRBJ2-3|TRBV7-2|TRBD2
CASSSQGGRAVADTQYF
>TRBJ1-4|TRBV5-1|TRBD1
CASSLKNSPGGGEKLFF
>TRBJ2-3|TRBV6-4|TRBD2
CASSALAGASTDTQYF
>TRBJ1-1|TRBV9|-
CASSGGTWRDTEAFF
>TRBJ2-3|TRBV29-1|TRBD2
CSHKPGLATDTQYF
>TRBJ1-1|TRBV15|-
CATSRDGTILNTEAFF
>TRBJ2-5|TRBV5-1|TRBD1
CASSPQDRGFKGQETQYF
>TRBJ1-4|TRBV27|-
CASRIRTGNEKLFF
>TRBJ1-6|TRBV5-1|TRBD1
CASQPGQGVIGNSPLHF
>TRBJ1-1|TRBV7-2|TRBD1
CASSARTGGGTEAFF
>TRBJ1-4|TRBV20-1|-
CSASSGGPRKLFF
>TRBJ1-1|TRBV7-9|-
CASSPPLTGLTEAFF
>TRBJ2-7|TRBV28|TRBD1
CASSGYRGTYEQYF
>TRBJ2-2|TRBV28|-
CASSLGTTTGELFF
>TRBJ1-2|TRBV2|-
CASSEGGVGGYTF
>TRBJ2-5|TRBV5-4|-
CASSSPQGTETQYF
>TRBJ2-7|TRBV14|TRBD1
CASSKAGTGGRGQYF
>TRBJ1-3|TRBV7-2|TRBD1
CASSRDSHFTTGNTIYF